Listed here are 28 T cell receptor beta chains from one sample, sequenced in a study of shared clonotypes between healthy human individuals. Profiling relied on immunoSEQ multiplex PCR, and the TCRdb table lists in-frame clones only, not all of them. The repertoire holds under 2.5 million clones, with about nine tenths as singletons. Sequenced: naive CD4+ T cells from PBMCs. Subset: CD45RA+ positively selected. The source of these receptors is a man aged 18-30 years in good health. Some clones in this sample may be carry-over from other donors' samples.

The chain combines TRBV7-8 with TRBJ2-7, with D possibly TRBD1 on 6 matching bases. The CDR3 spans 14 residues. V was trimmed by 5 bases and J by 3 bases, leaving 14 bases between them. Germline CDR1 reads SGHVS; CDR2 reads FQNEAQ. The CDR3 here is CASSPTGQGYEQYF. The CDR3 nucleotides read TGTGCCAGCAGCCCGACAGGTCAGGGCTACGAGCAGTACTTC. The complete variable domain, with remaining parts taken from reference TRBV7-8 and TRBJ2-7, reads GAGVSQSPRYKVAKRGQDVALRCDPISGHVSLFWYQQALGQGPEFLTYFQNEAQLDKSGLPSDRFFAERPEGSVSTLKIQRTQQEDSAVYLCASSPTGQGYEQYFGPGTRLTVT.

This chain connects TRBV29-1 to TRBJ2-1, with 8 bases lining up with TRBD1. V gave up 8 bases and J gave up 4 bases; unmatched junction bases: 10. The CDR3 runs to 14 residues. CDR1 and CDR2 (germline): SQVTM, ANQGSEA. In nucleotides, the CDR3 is TGCAGCCTTCGCCCGGACAGGGCTTACAATGAGCAGTTCTTC. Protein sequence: CSLRPDRAYNEQFF.

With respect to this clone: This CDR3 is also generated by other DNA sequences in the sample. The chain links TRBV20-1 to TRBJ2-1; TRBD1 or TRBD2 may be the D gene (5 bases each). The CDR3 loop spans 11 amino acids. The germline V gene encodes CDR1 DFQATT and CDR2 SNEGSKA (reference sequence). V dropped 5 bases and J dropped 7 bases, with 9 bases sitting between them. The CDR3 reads CSAARGNEQFF. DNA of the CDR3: TGCAGTGCTGCGAGGGGTAATGAGCAGTTCTTC.

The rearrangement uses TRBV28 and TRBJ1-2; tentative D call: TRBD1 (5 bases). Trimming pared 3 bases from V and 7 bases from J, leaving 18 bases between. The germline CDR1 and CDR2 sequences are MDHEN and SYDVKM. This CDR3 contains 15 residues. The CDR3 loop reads CASSFLPQGGSGYTF. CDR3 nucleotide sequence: TGTGCCAGCAGTTTCTTACCGCAGGGCGGGAGTGGCTACACCTTC.

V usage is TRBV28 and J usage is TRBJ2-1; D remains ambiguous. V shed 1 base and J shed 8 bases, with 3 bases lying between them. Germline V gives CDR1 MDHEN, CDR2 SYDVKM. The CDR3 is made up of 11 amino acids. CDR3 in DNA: TGTGCCAGCAGTTTATTTTATGAGCAGTTCTTC. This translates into CASSLFYEQFF.

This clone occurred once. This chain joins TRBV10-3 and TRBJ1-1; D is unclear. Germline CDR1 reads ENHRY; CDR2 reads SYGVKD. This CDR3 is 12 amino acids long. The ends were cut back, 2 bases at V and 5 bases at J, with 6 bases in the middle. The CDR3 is CAISEIPTEAFF. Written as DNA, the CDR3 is TGTGCCATCAGTGAGATCCCTACTGAAGCTTTCTTT.

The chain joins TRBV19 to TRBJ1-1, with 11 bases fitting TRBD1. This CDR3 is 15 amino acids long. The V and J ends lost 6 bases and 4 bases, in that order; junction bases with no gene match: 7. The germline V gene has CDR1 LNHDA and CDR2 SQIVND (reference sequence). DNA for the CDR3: TGTGCCAGTAGCAGAGGGGACAGGGGGGGCACTGAAGCTTTCTTT. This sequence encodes CASSRGDRGGTEAFF.

This CDR3 reads CASSLPSFGANVLTF. CDR3 DNA sequence: TGTGCCAGCAGCCTCCCCTCTTTCGGGGCCAACGTCCTGACTTTC. The gene calls are TRBV4-2 and TRBJ2-6; D is unclear. Trimming took 4 bases from V and 4 from J, leaving 11 bases between them. Germline-derived CDR1 and CDR2 are LGHNA and YNFKEQ. The CDR3 has 15 residues.

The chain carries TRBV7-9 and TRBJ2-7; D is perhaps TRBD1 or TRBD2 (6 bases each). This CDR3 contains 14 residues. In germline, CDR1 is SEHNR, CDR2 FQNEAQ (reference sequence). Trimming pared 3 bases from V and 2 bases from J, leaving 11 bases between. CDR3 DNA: TGTGCCAGCAGCTTGATTCGGGGGCCCTACGAGCAGTACTTC. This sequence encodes CASSLIRGPYEQYF.

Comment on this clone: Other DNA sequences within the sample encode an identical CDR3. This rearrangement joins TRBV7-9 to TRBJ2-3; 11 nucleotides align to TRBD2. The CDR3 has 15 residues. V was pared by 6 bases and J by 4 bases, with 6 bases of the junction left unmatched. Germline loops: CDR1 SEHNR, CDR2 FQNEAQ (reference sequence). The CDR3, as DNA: TGTGCCAGCAGACCAACTAGCGGGAGCCCAGATACGCAGTATTTT. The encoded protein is CASRPTSGSPDTQYF.

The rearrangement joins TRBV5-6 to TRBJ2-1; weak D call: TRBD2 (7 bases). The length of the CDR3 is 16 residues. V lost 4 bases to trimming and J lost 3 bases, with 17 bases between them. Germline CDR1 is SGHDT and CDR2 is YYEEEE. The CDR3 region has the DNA TGTGCCAGCAGCCCGGGGGGCGGGACCTACTACAATGAGCAGTTCTTC. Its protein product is CASSPGGGTYYNEQFF.

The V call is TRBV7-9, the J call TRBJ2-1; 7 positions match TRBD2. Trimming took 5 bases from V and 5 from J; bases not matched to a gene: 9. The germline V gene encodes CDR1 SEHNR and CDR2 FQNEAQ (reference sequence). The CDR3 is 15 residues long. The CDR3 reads CASSLLAGRNNEQFF. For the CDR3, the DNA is TGTGCCAGCAGCCTTTTAGCGGGTCGCAACAATGAGCAGTTCTTC.

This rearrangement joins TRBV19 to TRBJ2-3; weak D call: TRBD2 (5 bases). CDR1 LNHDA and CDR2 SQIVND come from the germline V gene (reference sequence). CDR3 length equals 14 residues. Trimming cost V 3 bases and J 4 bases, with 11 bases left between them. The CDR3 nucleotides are TGTGCCAGTAGTATTGGAGCCGGGGCAGATACGCAGTATTTT. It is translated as CASSIGAGADTQYF.

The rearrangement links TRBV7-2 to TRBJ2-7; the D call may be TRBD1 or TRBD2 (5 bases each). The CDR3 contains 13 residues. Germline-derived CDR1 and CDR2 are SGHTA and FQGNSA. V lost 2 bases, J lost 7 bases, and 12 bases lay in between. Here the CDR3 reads CASSLFEEGEQYF. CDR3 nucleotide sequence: TGTGCCAGCAGCTTATTTGAAGAGGGGGAGCAGTACTTC.

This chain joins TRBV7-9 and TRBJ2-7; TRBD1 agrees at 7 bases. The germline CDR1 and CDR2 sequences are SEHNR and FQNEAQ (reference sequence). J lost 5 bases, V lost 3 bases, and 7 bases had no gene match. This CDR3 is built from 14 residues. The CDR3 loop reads CASSFQTGSHEQYF. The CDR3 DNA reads TGTGCCAGCAGCTTCCAGACAGGGAGCCACGAGCAGTACTTC.

The CDR3 region has the DNA TGTGCCAGCAGTCTCCGAACAGGGCCTGGGGCCAACGTCCTGACTTTC. Its translation is CASSLRTGPGANVLTF. The genes are TRBV28 and TRBJ2-6; TRBD1 is a possible D gene (6 bases). Trimming shortened V by 5 bases and J by 2 bases, and 13 bases separated the two germline ends. The CDR3 length is 16 residues. Germline lookup yields CDR1 MDHEN and CDR2 SYDVKM.

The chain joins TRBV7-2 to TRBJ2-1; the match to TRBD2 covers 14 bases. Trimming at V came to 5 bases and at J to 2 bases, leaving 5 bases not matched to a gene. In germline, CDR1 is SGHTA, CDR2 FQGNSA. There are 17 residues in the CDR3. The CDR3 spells CASSRRLAGGTYNEQFF. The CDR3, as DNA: TGTGCCAGCAGCCGAAGACTAGCGGGAGGGACCTACAATGAGCAGTTCTTC.

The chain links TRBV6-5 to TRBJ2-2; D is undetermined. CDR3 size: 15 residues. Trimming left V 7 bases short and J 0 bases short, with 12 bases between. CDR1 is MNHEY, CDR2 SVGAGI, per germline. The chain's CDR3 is CASKSRSANTGELFF. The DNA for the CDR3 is TGTGCCAGCAAGTCACGGAGCGCGAACACCGGGGAGCTGTTTTTT.

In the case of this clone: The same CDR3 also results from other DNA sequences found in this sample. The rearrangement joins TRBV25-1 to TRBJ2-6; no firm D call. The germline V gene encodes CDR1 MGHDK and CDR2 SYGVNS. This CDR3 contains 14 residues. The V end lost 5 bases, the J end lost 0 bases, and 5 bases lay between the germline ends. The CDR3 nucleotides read TGTGCCAGCAGTACTCGCTCTGGGGCCAACGTCCTGACTTTC. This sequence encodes CASSTRSGANVLTF.

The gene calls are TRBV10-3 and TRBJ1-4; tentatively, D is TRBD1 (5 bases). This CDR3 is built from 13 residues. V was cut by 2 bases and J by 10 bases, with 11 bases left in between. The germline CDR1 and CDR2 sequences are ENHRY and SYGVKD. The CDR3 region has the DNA TGTGCCATCAGTGAGGGGGCCCAGGGAAAACTGTTTTTT. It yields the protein CAISEGAQGKLFF.

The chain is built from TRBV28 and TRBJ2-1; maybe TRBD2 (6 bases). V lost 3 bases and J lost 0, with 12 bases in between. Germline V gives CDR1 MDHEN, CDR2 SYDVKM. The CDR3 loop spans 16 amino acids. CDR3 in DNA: TGTGCCAGCAGTTTCCGCGGGGCCACCTCCTACAATGAGCAGTTCTTC. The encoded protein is CASSFRGATSYNEQFF.

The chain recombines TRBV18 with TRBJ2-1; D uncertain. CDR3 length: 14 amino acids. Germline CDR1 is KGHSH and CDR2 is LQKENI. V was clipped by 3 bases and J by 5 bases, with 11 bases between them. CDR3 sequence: CASSPGRRHNEQFF. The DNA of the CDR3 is TGTGCCAGCTCACCGGGCCGACGCCACAATGAGCAGTTCTTC.

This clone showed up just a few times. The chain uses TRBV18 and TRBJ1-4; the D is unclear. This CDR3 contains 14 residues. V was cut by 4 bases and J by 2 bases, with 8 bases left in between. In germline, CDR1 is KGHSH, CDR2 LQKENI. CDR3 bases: TGTGCCAGCTCACGAGGGCTCACTAATGAAAAACTGTTTTTT. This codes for CASSRGLTNEKLFF.

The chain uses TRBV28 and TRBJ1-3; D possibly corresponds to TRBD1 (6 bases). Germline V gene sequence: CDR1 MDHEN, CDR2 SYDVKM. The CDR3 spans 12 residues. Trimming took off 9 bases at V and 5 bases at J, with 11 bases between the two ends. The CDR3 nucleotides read TGTGCCAGTACAGGGTATCGAAACACCATATATTTT. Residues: CASTGYRNTIYF.

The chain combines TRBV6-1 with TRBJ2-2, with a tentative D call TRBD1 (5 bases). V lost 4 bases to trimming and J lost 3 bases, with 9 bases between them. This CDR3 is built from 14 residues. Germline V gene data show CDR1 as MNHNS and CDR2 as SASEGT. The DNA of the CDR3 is TGTGCCAGCAGTGGAGACAGAGACACCGGGGAGCTGTTTTTT. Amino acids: CASSGDRDTGELFF.

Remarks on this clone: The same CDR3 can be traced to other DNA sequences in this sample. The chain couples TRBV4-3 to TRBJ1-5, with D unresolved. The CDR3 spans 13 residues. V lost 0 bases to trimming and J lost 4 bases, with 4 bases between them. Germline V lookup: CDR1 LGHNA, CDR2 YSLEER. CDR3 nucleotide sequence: TGCGCCAGCAGCCAAGATAGGAATCAGCCCCAGCATTTT. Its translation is CASSQDRNQPQHF.

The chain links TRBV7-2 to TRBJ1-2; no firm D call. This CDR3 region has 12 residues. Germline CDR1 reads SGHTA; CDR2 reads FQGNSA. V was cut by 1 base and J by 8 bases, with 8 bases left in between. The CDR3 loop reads CASSLDGEGYTF. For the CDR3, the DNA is TGTGCCAGCAGCTTAGACGGGGAAGGCTACACCTTC.

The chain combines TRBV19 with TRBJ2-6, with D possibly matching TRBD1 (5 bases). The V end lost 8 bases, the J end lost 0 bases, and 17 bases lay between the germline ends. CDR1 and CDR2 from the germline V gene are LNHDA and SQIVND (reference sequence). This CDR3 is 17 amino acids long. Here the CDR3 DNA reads TGTGCCAGTCTGAACGCAGGGCTCCTCTCTGGGGCCAACGTCCTGACTTTC. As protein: CASLNAGLLSGANVLTF.